This T cell receptor beta chain was recovered during a study of blood T cell repertoires in COVID-19. Study at large: The United States, Italy and Spain supplied acute and convalescent COVID-19 samples. T cells, B-cell-depleted T cells, or PBMCs provided the cDNA or gDNA that served as material.

Germline-derived CDR1 and CDR2 are WSHSY and SAAADI. The CDR3 contains 13 residues. Trimming removed 4 bases at V and 7 bases at J, with 13 bases between. Per the authors' pipeline: Reference gene primer amplification gave nucleated cell count estimates. Using immunoSEQ multiplex PCR, the repertoire was profiled, and TCRdb retains in-frame clones only, with some absent. Clonal size and the V and J genes are those of that table, whereas D and trimming came from the DNA. The table records over 200,000 clones, around nine tenths of them present only once. This sequence was found in a woman aged 55-69 years with acute or convalescent COVID-19. This chain joins TRBV10-2 and TRBJ2-5; weak D call: TRBD2 (5 bases). The specimen was peripheral blood. CDR3 sequence reads: CASSGTLWGTQYF. The CDR3, as DNA: TGCGCCAGCAGTGGGACTCTCTGGGGGACCCAGTACTTC.